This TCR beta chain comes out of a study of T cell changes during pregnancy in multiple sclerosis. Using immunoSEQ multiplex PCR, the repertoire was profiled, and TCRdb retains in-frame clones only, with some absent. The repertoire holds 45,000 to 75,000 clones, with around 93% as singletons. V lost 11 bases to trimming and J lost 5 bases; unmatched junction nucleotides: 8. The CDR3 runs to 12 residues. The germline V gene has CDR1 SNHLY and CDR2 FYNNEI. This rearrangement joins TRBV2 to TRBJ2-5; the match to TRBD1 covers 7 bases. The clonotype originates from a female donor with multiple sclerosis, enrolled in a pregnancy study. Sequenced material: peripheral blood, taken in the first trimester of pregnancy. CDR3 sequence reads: CAFRQGWETQYF. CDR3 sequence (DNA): TGTGCCTTCCGACAGGGTTGGGAGACCCAGTACTTC. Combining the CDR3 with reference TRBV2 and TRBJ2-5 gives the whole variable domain EPEVTQTPSHQVTQMGQEVILRCVPISNHLYFYWYRQILGQKVEFLVSFYNNEISEKSEIFDDQFSVERPDGSNFTLKIRSTKLEDSAMYFCAFRQGWETQYFGPGTRLLVL.